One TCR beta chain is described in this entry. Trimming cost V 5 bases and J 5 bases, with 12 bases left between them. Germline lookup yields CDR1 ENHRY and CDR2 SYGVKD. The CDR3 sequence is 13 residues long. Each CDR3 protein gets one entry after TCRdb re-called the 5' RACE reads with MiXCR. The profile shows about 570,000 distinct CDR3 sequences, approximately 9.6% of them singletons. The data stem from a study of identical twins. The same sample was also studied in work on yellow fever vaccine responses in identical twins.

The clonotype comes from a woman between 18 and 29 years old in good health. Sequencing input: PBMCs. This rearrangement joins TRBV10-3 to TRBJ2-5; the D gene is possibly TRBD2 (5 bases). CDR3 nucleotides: TGTGCCATCAGTAGGGAGCCGCAGGAGACCCAGTACTTC. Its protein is CAISREPQETQYF.